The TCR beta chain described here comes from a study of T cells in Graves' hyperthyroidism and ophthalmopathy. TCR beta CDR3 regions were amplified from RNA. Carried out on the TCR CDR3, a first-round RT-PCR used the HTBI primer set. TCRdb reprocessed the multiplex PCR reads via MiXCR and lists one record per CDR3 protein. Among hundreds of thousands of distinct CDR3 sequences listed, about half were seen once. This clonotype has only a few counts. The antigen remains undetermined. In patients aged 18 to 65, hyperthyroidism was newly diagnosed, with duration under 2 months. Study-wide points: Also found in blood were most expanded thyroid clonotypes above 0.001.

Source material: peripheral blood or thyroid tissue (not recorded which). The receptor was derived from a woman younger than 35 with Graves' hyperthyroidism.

CDR3 sequence reads: CSARDSAGAEAFF. CDR3 DNA: TGCAGTGCTAGAGATAGCGCAGGGGCTGAAGCTTTCTTT. The rearrangement uses TRBV20-1 and TRBJ1-1, with D possibly matching TRBD1 (6 bases). V dropped 0 bases and J dropped 6 bases, with 11 bases sitting between them. Germline CDR1 is DFQATT and CDR2 is SNEGSKA (reference sequence). The CDR3 is 13 amino acids.